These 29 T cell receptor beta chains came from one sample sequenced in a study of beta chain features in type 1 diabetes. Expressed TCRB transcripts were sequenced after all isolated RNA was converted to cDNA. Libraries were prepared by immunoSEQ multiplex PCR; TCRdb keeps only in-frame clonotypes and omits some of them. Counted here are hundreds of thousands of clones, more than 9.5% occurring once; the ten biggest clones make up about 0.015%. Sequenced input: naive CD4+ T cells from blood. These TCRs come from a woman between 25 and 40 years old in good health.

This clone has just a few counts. The CDR3 DNA reads as TGTGCCAGCAGCTTAGGCGGGACTAGCGGAAATGAGCAGTTCTTC. It translates to CASSLGGTSGNEQFF. The V gene is TRBV7-3, the J gene TRBJ2-1, with 11 bases fitting TRBD2. Losses at the gene ends were 2 bases for V and 7 bases for J; bases not matched to a gene: 4. Germline V gene lookup returns CDR1 SGHTA and CDR2 FQGTGA. The CDR3 covers 15 residues.

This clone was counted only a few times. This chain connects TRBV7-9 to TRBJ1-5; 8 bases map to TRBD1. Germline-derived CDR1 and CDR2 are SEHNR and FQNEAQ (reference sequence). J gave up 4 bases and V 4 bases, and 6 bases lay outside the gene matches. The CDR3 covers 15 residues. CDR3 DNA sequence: TGTGCCAGCAGCTACGGGACAGGAGAAAATCAGCCCCAGCATTTT. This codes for CASSYGTGENQPQHF.

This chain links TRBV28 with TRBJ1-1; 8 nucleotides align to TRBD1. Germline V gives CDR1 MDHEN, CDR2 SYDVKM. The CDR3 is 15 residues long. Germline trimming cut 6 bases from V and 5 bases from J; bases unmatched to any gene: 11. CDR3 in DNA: TGTGCCAGCAGCTCCCCGACAGGGGCGGGGACTGAAGCTTTCTTT. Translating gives CASSSPTGAGTEAFF.

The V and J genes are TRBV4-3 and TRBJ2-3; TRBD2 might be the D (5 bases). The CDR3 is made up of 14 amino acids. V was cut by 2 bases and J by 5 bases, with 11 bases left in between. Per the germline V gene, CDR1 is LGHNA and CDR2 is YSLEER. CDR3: CASSQRTEGDTQYF. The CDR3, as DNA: TGCGCCAGCAGCCAACGGACTGAGGGAGATACGCAGTATTTT.

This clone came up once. The CDR3 protein is CASKYRPNQETQYF. The CDR3 nucleotides are TGTGCCAGTAAATACAGGCCAAACCAAGAGACCCAGTACTTC. The rearrangement links TRBV19 to TRBJ2-5; the D gene is possibly TRBD1 (5 bases). This CDR3 is built from 14 residues. Germline loops: CDR1 LNHDA, CDR2 SQIVND (reference sequence). Trimming stripped 7 bases from V and 0 bases from J, with 12 bases between.

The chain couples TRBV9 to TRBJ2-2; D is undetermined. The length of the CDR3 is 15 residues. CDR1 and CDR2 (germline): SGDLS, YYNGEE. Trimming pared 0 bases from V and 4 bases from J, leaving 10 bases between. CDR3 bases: TGTGCCAGCAGCGTAGGCAGGTCCATCACCGGGGAGCTGTTTTTT. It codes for CASSVGRSITGELFF.

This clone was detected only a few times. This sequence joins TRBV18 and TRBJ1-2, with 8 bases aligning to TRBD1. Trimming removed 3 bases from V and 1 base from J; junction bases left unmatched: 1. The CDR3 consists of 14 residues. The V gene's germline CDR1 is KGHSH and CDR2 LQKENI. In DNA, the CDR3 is TGTGCCAGCTCACCGGGACAGGTTAACTATGGCTACACCTTC. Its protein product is CASSPGQVNYGYTF.

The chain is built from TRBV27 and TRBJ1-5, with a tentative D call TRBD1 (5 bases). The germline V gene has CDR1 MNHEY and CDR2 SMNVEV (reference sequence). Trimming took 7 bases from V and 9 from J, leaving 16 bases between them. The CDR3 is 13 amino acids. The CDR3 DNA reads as TGTGCCAGCAAAGGCGGGACTATGACGCCCCAGCATTTT. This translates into CASKGGTMTPQHF.

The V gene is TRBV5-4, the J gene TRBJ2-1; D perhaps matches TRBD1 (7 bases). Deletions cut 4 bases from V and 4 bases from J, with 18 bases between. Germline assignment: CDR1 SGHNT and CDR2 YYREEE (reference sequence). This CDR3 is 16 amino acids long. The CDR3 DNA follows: TGTGCCAGCAGCATTGGAGGGACAGCGACGTACAATGAGCAGTTCTTC. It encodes CASSIGGTATYNEQFF.

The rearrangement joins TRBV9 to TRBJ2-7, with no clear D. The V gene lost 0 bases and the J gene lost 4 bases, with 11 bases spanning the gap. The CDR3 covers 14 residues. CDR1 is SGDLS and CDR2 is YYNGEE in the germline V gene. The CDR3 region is CASSVGPDLYEQYF. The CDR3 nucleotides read TGTGCCAGCAGCGTAGGTCCAGATCTTTACGAGCAGTACTTC.

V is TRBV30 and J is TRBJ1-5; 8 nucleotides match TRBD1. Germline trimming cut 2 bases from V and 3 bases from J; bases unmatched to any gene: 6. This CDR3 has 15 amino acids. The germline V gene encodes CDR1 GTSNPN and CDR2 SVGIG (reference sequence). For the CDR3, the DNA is TGTGCCTGGAGTCCGGGACAGGCTCCCAATCAGCCCCAGCATTTT. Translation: CAWSPGQAPNQPQHF. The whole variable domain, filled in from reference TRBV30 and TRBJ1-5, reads SQTIHQWPATLVQPVGSPLSLECTVEGTSNPNLYWYRQAAGRGLQLLFYSVGIGQISSEVPQNLSASRPQDRQFILSSKKLLLSDSGFYLCAWSPGQAPNQPQHFGDGTRLSIL.

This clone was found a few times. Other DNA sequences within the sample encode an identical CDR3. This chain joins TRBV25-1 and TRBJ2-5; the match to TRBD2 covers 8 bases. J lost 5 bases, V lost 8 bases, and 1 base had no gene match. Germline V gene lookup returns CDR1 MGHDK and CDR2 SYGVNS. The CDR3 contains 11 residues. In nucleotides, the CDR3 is TGTGCCAGCCGGGGGGGGGAGACCCAGTACTTC. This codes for CASRGGETQYF. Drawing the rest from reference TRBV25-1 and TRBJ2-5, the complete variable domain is EADIYQTPRYLVIGTGKKITLECSQTMGHDKMYWYQQDPGMELHLIHYSYGVNSTEKGDLSSESTVSRIRTEHFPLTLESARPSHTSQYLCASRGGETQYFGPGTRLLVL.

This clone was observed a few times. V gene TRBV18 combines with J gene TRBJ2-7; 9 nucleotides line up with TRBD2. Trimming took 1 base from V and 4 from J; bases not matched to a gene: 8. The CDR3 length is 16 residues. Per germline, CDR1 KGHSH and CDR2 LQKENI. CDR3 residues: CASSPLGAGGRYEQYF. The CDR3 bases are TGTGCCAGCTCACCACTTGGAGCGGGAGGCAGGTACGAGCAGTACTTC. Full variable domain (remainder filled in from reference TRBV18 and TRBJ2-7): NAGVMQNPRHLVRRRGQEARLRCSPMKGHSHVYWYRQLPEEGLKFMVYLQKENIIDESGMPKERFSAEFPKEGPSILRIQQVVRGDSAAYFCASSPLGAGGRYEQYFGPGTRLTVT.

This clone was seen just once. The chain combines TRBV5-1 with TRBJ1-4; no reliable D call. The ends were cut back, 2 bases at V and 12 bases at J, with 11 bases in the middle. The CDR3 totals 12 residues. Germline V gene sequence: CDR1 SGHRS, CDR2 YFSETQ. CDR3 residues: CASSFGEEELFF. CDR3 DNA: TGCGCCAGCAGCTTTGGCGAGGAGGAACTGTTTTTT.

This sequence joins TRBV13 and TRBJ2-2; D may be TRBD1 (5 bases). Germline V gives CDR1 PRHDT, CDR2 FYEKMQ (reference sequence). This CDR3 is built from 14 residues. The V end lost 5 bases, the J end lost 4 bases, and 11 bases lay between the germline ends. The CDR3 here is CASSARVGTGELFF. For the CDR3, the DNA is TGTGCCAGCAGCGCCAGGGTAGGCACCGGGGAGCTGTTTTTT.

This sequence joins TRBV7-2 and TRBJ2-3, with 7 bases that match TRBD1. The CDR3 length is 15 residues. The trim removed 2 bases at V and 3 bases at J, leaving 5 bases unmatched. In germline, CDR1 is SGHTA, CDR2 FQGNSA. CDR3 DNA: TGTGCCAGCAGCTTAAATCAACAGGGGACAGATACGCAGTATTTT. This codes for CASSLNQQGTDTQYF. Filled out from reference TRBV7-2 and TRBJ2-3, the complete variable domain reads GAGVSQSPSNKVTEKGKDVELRCDPISGHTALYWYRQSLGQGLEFLIYFQGNSAPDKSGLPSDRFSAERTGGSVSTLTIQRTQQEDSAVYLCASSLNQQGTDTQYFGPGTRLTVL.

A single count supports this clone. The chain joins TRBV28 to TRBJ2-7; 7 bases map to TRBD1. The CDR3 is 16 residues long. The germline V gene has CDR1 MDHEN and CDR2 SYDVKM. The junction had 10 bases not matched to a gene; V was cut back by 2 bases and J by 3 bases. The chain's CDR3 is CASSLPQGVPVYEQYF. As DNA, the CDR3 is TGTGCCAGCAGTTTACCCCAGGGGGTTCCCGTCTACGAGCAGTACTTC.

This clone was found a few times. In nucleotides, the CDR3 is TGTGCCAGCGCCCTAACCCGTGGCCAGGCAGATACGCAGTATTTT. Translating gives CASALTRGQADTQYF. This chain connects TRBV6-1 to TRBJ2-3; D remains ambiguous. This CDR3 is built from 15 residues. CDR1 is MNHNS, CDR2 SASEGT, per germline. The V gene lost 8 bases and the J gene lost 4 bases, with 19 bases spanning the gap.

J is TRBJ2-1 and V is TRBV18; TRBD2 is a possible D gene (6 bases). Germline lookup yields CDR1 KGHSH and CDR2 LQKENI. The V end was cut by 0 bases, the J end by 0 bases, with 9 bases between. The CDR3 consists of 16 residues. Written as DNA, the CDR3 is TGTGCCAGCTCACCACCCTCGGGACTCTCCTACAATGAGCAGTTCTTC. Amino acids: CASSPPSGLSYNEQFF.

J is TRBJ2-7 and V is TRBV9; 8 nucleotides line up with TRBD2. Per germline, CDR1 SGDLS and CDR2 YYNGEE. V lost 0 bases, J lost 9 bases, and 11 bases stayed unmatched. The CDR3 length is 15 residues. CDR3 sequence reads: CASSVGAGGPWGQYF. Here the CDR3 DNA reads TGTGCCAGCAGCGTAGGGGCGGGAGGCCCGTGGGGGCAGTACTTC.

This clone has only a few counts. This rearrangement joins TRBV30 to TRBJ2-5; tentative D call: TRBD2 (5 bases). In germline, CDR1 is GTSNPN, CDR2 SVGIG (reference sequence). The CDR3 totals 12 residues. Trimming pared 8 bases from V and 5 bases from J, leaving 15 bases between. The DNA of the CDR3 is TGTGCCAGATCGTCGAGGGCGGAGACCCAGTACTTC. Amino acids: CARSSRAETQYF.

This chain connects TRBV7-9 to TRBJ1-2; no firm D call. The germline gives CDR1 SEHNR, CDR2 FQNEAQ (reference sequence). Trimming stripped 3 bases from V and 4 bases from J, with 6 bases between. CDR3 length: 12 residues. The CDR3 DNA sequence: TGTGCCAGCAGCTTCGAAGCCTATGGCTACACCTTC. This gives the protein CASSFEAYGYTF.

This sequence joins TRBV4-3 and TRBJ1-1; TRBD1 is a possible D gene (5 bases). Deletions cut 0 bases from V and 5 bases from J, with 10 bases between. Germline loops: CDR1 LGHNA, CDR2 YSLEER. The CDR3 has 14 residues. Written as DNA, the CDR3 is TGCGCCAGCAGCCAAGACAGGGTAGGGACTGAAGCTTTCTTT. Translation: CASSQDRVGTEAFF.

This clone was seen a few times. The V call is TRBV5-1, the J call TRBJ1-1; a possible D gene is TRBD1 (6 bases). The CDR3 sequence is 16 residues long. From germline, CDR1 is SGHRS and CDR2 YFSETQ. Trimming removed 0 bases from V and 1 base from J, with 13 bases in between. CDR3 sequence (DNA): TGCGCCAGCAGCTTGGGAGCGCCAGGGGCGAACACTGAAGCTTTCTTT. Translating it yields CASSLGAPGANTEAFF.

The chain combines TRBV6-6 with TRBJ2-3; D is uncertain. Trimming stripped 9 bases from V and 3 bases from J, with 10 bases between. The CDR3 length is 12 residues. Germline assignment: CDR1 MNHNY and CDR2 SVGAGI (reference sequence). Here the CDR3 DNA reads TGTGCCAGTGTGGCAAGTACAGATACGCAGTATTTT. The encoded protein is CASVASTDTQYF.

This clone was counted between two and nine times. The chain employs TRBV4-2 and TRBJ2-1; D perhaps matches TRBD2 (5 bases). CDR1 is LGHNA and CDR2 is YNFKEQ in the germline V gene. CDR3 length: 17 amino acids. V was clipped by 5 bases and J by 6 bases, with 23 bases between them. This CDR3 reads CASSLVSASTDLNEQFF. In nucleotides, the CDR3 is TGTGCCAGCAGCTTAGTGTCAGCTAGCACCGACCTCAATGAGCAGTTCTTC.

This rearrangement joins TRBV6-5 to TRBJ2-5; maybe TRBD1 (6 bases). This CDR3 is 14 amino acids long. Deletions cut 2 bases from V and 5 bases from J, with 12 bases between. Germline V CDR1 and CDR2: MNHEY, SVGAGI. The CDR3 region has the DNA TGTGCCAGCAGTTACCCAGGGGTAGAGGAGACCCAGTACTTC. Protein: CASSYPGVEETQYF.

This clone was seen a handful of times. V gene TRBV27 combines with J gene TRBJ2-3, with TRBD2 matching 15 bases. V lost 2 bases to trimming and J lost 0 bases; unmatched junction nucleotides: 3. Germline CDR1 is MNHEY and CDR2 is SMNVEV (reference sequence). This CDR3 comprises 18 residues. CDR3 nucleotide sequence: TGTGCCAGCAGTTTACGGGGGACTAGCGGGAGGAGCACAGATACGCAGTATTTT. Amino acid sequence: CASSLRGTSGRSTDTQYF.

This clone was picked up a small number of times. Here the CDR3 reads CASSQDPQASYEQYF. The CDR3 DNA follows: TGCGCCAGCAGCCAAGATCCGCAGGCCTCCTACGAGCAGTACTTC. J is TRBJ2-7 and V is TRBV4-1; D not resolved. V lost 0 bases, J lost 0 bases, and 9 bases lay in between. CDR1 and CDR2 (germline): MGHRA, YSYEKL. This CDR3 region has 15 residues.